Presented here are 15 T cell receptor beta chains from one specimen sequenced in a study of T cells after yellow fever vaccination (dated by TCRdb to the late 2010s). The library was built by means of 5' RACE. TCRdb records Illumina HiSeq 2500 as the sequencer. The public reads were run again by TCRdb, first through fastp at Q25 and then through MiXCR, and only productive beta chains were kept. Every distinct CDR3 protein forms one entry, paired with its most common genes and DNA. The sample contains 150,000 to 200,000 distinct CDR3 sequences, 6.2% of them found a single time. The ten largest clones take up just under 3% of the sample. What this sample's treatment or condition label stands for: live attenuated yellow fever vaccine strain. Sequencing used CD4+ T cells sorted from PBMCs, obtained on the day of the first yellow fever vaccination. Receptors were obtained from a man in his late teens or twenties who received the YFV17D yellow fever vaccine.

The rearrangement joins TRBV20-1 to TRBJ1-3; 9 bases are shared with TRBD1. Germline V gene sequence: CDR1 DFQATT, CDR2 SNEGSKA (reference sequence). V lost 2 bases, J lost 4 bases, and 6 bases stayed unmatched. The CDR3 covers 15 residues. The CDR3 sequence: CSARSWTGAGNTIYF. CDR3 nucleotides: TGCAGTGCTAGAAGCTGGACAGGGGCCGGAAACACCATATATTTT.

This clonotype was found many times. The chain recombines TRBV11-2 with TRBJ2-2; maybe TRBD2 (5 bases). The germline V gene encodes CDR1 SGHAT and CDR2 FQNNGV. The CDR3 has 15 amino acids. V shed 4 bases and J shed 4 bases, with 13 bases lying between them. The chain's CDR3 is CASSSRPRGTGELFF. In DNA form, the CDR3 reads TGTGCCAGCAGCTCACGCCCACGGGGCACCGGGGAGCTGTTTTTT.

This clonotype appeared many times. The V call is TRBV10-3, the J call TRBJ1-4; TRBD1 matches at 8 bases. With V trimmed by 6 bases and J by 5 bases, 5 bases remained unmatched. CDR1 ENHRY and CDR2 SYGVKD come from the germline V gene. The CDR3 extends over 14 amino acids. CDR3 sequence reads: CAIRPGQDNEKLFF. CDR3 in DNA: TGTGCCATCAGACCGGGACAGGACAATGAAAAACTGTTTTTT.

Ten or more counts support this clonotype. The chain recombines TRBV7-2 with TRBJ2-5; no firm D call. Germline V CDR1 and CDR2: SGHTA, FQGNSA. Trimming removed 6 bases at V and 6 bases at J, with 8 bases between. CDR3 length equals 11 residues. The CDR3 DNA is TGTGCCAGCAGGCTTAGTAAGACCCAGTACTTC. This gives the protein CASRLSKTQYF.

This clonotype was detected ten times or more. The V call is TRBV4-1, the J call TRBJ2-6; no clear D. V gave up 4 bases and J gave up 1 base, with 11 bases separating them. Germline V CDR1 and CDR2: MGHRA, YSYEKL. CDR3 size: 16 residues. The CDR3: CASSRIPGSGANVLTF. DNA for the CDR3: TGCGCCAGCAGCCGTATACCAGGATCTGGGGCCAACGTCCTGACTTTC.

This clonotype has at least ten counts. J is TRBJ2-1 and V is TRBV20-1; possibly TRBD2 for D (5 bases). The germline V gene encodes CDR1 DFQATT and CDR2 SNEGSKA (reference sequence). Trimming stripped 5 bases from V and 8 bases from J, with 13 bases between. The CDR3 is made up of 12 amino acids. Here the CDR3 DNA reads TGCAGTGCTGCCGGAGAGGGTGATGAGCAGTTCTTC. Protein product: CSAAGEGDEQFF.

Only a few counts were recorded for this clonotype. The chain joins TRBV10-2 to TRBJ2-1; D uncertain. The CDR3 covers 13 residues. Germline V gene sequence: CDR1 WSHSY, CDR2 SAAADI. The V and J ends lost 8 bases and 4 bases respectively, with 12 bases between them. The CDR3 sequence: CASLARVYNEQFF. The CDR3 nucleotides read TGCGCCAGCCTCGCCCGAGTGTACAATGAGCAGTTCTTC.

The gene calls are TRBV10-3 and TRBJ1-2, with 11 bases fitting TRBD1. CDR3 size: 15 residues. Per the germline V gene, CDR1 is ENHRY and CDR2 is SYGVKD. The V segment lost 7 bases and the J segment 0 bases; nucleotides outside the gene matches: 4. The CDR3 DNA follows: TGTGCCATCACCGGGACAGGGGGATCTAACTATGGCTACACCTTC. Residues: CAITGTGGSNYGYTF.

This clonotype was seen at least ten times. V usage is TRBV5-1 and J usage is TRBJ2-5; 7 nucleotides match TRBD1. Germline CDR1 SGHRS, CDR2 YFSETQ. V trimming: 3 bases; J trimming: 5 bases; junction bases outside the gene matches: 10. The CDR3 covers 15 residues. The CDR3 loop is CASSYDRVIGETQYF. The CDR3 region has the DNA TGCGCCAGCAGCTACGACAGGGTAATCGGGGAGACCCAGTACTTC.

At least ten counts were recorded for this clonotype. The V gene is TRBV11-2, the J gene TRBJ2-7, with D possibly matching TRBD1 (6 bases). The germline V gene has CDR1 SGHAT and CDR2 FQNNGV. This CDR3 is 12 amino acids long. Trimming pared 5 bases from V and 6 bases from J, leaving 11 bases between. The CDR3, as DNA: TGTGCCAGCAGCCCGGACAGTCTCGAGCAGTACGTC. Protein sequence: CASSPDSLEQYV.

This clonotype has at least ten counts. This chain uses TRBV12-3 or TRBV12-4 with TRBJ2-7; 7 bases agree with TRBD2. CDR3 length equals 16 residues. J was trimmed by 0 bases and V by 4 bases; bases with no gene match: 9. The chain's CDR3 is CASSSWGGGSSYEQYF. CDR3 bases: TGTGCCAGCAGTTCCTGGGGGGGTGGGAGCTCCTACGAGCAGTACTTC.

This chain uses TRBV7-2 with TRBJ1-6, with D perhaps TRBD1 (5 bases). Trimming removed 4 bases at V and 8 bases at J, with 15 bases between. This CDR3 is 15 amino acids long. The germline gives CDR1 SGHTA, CDR2 FQGNSA. In DNA, the CDR3 is TGTGCCAGCAGCTACCAGGGTTCTTGGGATTCACCCCTCCACTTT. This sequence encodes CASSYQGSWDSPLHF.

This clonotype was observed at least ten times. The genes are TRBV6-5 and TRBJ2-7, with 9 nucleotides matching TRBD2. CDR1 is MNHEY and CDR2 is SVGAGI in the germline V gene. Trimming removed 0 bases from V and 3 bases from J; junction bases left unmatched: 3. The CDR3 totals 15 residues. The CDR3 DNA follows: TGTGCCAGCAGTTACTCATTAGCGGGGGTCTACGAGCAGTACTTC. Its translation is CASSYSLAGVYEQYF.

The CDR3 DNA reads as TGTGCCAGCTCACCACCCAGCCATGAGCAGTTCTTC. Encoded protein: CASSPPSHEQFF. The chain couples TRBV18 to TRBJ2-1; D is unclear. The V end was cut by 0 bases, the J end by 8 bases, with 5 bases between. Germline CDR1 KGHSH, CDR2 LQKENI. This CDR3 contains 12 residues. Combining the CDR3 with reference TRBV18 and TRBJ2-1 gives the whole variable domain NAGVMQNPRHLVRRRGQEARLRCSPMKGHSHVYWYRQLPEEGLKFMVYLQKENIIDESGMPKERFSAEFPKEGPSILRIQQVVRGDSAAYFCASSPPSHEQFFGPGTRLTVL.

This clonotype was seen only a few times. The genes are TRBV3-1 and TRBJ2-2; 10 bases line up with TRBD1. This CDR3 region has 15 residues. Germline values: CDR1 LGHDT, CDR2 YNNKEL (reference sequence). The V gene end was trimmed by 5 bases and the J gene end by 3 bases; junction bases not matched to a gene: 3. CDR3 coding DNA: TGTGCCAGCAGCGCAGGGACAGGGGACACCGGGGAGCTGTTTTTT. Protein sequence: CASSAGTGDTGELFF.